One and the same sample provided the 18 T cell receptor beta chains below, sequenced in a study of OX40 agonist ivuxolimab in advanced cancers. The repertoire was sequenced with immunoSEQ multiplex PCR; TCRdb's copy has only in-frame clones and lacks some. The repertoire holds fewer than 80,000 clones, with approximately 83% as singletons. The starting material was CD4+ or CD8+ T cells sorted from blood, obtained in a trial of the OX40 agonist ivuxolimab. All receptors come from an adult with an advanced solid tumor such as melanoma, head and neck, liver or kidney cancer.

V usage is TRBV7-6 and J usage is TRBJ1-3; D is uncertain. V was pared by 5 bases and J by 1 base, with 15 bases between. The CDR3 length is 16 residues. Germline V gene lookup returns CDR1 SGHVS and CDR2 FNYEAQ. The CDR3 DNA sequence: TGTGCCAGCAGCCTTCTGGCGGCCACATCTGGAAACACCATATATTTT. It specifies CASSLLAATSGNTIYF. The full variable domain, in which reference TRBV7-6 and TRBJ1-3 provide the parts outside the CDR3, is GAGVSQSPRYKVTKRGQDVALRCDPISGHVSLYWYRQALGQGPEFLTYFNYEAQQDKSGLPNDRFSAERPEGSISTLTIQRTEQRDSAMYRCASSLLAATSGNTIYFGEGSWLTVV.

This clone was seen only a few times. For the CDR3, the DNA is TGCGCCAGCAGTCCCGAAAGGGGCCAGGGGGACTATGGCTACACCTTC. It encodes CASSPERGQGDYGYTF. The J gene is TRBJ1-2, the V gene TRBV23-1; 7 bases agree with TRBD1. TRBV23-1 is annotated as an ORF whose role is uncertain. The CDR3 extends over 16 amino acids. V lost 4 bases, J lost 3 bases, and 11 bases stayed unmatched.

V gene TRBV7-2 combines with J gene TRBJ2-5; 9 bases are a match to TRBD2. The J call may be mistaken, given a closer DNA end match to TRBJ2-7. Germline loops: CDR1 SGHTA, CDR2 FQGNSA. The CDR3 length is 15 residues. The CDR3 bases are TGTGCCAGCAGCTTGTCCCTAGCGGGGTCCTACGAGCAGTACTTC. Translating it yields CASSLSLAGSYEQYF.

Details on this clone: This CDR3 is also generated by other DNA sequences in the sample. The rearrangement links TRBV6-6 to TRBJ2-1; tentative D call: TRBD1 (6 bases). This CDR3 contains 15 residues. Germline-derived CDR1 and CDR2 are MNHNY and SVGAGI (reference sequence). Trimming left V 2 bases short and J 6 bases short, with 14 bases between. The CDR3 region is CASSYGQGSGNEQFF. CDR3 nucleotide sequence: TGTGCCAGCAGTTACGGGCAGGGGTCGGGCAATGAGCAGTTCTTC.

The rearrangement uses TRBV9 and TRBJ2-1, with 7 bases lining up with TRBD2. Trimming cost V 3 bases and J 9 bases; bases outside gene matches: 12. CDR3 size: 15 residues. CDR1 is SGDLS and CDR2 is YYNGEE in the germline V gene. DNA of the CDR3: TGTGCCAGCAGCGCCTCTGGCGGGAGTCGGGCTGAGCAGTTCTTC. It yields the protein CASSASGGSRAEQFF.

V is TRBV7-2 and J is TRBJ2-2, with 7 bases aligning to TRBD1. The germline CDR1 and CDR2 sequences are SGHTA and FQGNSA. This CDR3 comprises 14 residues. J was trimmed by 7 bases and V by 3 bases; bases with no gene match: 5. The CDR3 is CASSLTGKDGELFF. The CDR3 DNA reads TGTGCCAGCAGCTTGACAGGGAAGGACGGGGAGCTGTTTTTT.

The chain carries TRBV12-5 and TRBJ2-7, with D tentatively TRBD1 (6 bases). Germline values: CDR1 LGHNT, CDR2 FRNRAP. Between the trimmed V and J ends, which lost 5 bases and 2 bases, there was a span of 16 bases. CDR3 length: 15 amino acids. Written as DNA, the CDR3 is TGTGCTAGTGGTAAAATCACAGGGCCTACCTACGAGCAGTACTTC. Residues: CASGKITGPTYEQYF.

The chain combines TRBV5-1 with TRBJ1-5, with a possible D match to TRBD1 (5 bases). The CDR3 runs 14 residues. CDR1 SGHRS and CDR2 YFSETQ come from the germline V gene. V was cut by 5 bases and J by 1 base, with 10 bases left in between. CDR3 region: CASSLGESNQPQHF. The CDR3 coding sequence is TGCGCCAGCAGTTTAGGGGAAAGCAATCAGCCCCAGCATTTT.

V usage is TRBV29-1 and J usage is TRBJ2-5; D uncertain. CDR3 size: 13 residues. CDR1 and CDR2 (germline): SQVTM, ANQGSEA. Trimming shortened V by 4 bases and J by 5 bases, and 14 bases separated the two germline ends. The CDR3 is CSVVSGIAETQYF. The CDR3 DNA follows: TGCAGCGTTGTTAGTGGGATCGCCGAGACCCAGTACTTC.

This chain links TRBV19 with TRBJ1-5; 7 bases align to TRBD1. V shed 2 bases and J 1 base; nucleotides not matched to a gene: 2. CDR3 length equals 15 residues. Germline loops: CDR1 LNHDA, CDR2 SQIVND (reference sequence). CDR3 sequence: CASSISGQSNQPQHF. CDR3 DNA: TGTGCCAGTAGTATATCGGGACAGAGCAATCAGCCCCAGCATTTT.

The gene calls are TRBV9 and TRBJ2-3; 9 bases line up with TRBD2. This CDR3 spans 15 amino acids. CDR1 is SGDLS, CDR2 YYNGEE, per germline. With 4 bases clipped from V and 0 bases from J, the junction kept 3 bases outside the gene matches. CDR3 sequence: CASSPSGGSTDTQYF. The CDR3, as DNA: TGTGCCAGCAGCCCGAGCGGGGGGAGCACAGATACGCAGTATTTT.

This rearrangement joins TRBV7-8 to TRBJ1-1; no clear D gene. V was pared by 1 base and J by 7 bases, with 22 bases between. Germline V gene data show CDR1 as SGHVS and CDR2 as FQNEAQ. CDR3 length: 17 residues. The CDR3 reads CASSLVRTGLMAGEAFF. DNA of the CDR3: TGTGCCAGCAGCTTAGTTAGGACGGGCCTCATGGCGGGTGAAGCTTTCTTT.

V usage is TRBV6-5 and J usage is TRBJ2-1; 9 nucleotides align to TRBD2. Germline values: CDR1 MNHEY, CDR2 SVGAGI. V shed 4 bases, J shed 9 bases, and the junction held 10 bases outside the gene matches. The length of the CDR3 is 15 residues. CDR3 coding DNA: TGTGCCAGCAGTTTAATCGGGACTAGCATCAGTGAGCAGTTCTTC. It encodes CASSLIGTSISEQFF.

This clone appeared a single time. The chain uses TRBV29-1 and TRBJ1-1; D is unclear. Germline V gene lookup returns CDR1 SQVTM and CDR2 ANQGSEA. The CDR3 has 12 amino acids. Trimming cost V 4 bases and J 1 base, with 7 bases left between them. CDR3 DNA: TGCAGCGTTGGGGAGGGGAACACTGAAGCTTTCTTT. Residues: CSVGEGNTEAFF.

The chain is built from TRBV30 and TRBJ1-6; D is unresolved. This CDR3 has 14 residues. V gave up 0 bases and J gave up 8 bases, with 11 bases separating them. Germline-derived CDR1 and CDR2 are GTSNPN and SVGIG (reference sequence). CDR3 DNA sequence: TGTGCCTGGAGTGTTGGCCCGTACCATTCACCCCTCCACTTT. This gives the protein CAWSVGPYHSPLHF.

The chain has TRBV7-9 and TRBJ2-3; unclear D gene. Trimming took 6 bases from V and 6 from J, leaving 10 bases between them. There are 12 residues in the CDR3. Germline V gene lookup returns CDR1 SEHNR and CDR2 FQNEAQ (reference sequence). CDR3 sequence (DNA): TGTGCCAGCAGTTCGGCTTCGGATACGCAGTATTTT. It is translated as CASSSASDTQYF.

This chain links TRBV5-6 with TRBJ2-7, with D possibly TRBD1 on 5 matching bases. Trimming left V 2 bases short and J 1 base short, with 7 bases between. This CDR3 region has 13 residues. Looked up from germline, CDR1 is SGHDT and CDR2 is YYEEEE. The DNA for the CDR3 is TGTGCCAGCAGCTTCGACAGATCCTACGAGCAGTACTTC. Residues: CASSFDRSYEQYF.

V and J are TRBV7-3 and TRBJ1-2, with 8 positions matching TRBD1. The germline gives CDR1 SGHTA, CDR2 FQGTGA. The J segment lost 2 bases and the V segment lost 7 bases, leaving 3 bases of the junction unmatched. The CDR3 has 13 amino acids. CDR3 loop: CASTPGGNYGYTF. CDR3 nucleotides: TGTGCCAGCACCCCAGGGGGCAACTATGGCTACACCTTC.